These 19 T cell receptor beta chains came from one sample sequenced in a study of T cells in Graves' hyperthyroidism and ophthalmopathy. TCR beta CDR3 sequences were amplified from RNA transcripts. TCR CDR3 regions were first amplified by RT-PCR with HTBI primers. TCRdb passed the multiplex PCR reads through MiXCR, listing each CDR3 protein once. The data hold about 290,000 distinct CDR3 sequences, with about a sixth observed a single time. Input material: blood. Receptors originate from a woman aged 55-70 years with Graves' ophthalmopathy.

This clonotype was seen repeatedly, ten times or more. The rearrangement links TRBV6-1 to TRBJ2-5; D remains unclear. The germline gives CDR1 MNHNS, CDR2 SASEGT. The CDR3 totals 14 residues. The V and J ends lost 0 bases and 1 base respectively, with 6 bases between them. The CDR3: CASSEARVQETQYF. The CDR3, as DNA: TGTGCCAGCAGTGAAGCGAGAGTCCAAGAGACCCAGTACTTC.

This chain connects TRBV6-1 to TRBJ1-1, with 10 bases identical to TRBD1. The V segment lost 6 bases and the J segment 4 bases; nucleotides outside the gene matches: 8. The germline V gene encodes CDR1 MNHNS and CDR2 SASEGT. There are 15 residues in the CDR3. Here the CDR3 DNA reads TGTGCCAGCAGCCCCGGGACAGGGGTGGCCACTGAAGCTTTCTTT. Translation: CASSPGTGVATEAFF.

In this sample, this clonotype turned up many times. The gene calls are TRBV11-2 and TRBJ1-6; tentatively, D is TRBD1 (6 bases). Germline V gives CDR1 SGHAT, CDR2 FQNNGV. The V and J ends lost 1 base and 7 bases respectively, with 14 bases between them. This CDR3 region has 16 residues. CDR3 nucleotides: TGTGCCAGCAGCTTAGTAGGGGGGGCAGTGAATTCACCCCTCCACTTT. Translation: CASSLVGGAVNSPLHF.

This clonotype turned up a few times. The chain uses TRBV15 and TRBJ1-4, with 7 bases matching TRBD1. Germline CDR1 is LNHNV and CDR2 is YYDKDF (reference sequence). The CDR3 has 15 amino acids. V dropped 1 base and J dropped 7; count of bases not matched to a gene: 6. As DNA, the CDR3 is TGTGCCACCAGCAGAGGACAGGGCGCTGTTGAAAAACTGTTTTTT. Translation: CATSRGQGAVEKLFF.

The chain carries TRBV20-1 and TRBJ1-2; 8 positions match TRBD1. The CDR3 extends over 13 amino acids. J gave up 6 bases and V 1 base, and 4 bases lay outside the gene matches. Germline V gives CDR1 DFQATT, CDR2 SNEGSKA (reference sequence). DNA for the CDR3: TGCAGTGCTAGAGGAGGACAGGGCGATGGCTACACCTTC. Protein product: CSARGGQGDGYTF.

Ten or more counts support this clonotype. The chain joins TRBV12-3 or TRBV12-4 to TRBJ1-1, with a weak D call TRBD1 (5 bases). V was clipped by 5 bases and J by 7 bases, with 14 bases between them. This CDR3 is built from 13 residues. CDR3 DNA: TGTGCCAGCAGTCCGAGGGACGGTCTTGAAGCTTTCTTT. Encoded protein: CASSPRDGLEAFF.

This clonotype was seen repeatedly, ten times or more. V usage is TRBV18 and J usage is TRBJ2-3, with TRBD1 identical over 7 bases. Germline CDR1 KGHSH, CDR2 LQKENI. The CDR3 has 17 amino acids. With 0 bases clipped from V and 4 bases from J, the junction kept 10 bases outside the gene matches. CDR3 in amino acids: CASSPPSKGGRADTQYF. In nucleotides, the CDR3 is TGTGCCAGCTCACCACCGTCTAAAGGGGGCAGGGCAGATACGCAGTATTTT.

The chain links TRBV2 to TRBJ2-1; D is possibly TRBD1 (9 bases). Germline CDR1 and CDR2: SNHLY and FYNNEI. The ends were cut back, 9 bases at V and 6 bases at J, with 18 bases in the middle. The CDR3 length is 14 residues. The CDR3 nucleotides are TGTGCCAGTCTACAGGGGGCGGGAGGCAATGAGCAGTTCTTC. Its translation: CASLQGAGGNEQFF.

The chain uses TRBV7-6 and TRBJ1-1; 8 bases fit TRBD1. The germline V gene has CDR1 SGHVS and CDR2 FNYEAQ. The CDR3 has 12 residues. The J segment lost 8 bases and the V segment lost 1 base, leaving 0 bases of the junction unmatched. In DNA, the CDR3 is TGTGCCAGCAGCTTAGGGACAGGGGAAGCTTTCTTT. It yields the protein CASSLGTGEAFF. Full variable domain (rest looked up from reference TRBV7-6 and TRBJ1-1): GAGVSQSPRYKVTKRGQDVALRCDPISGHVSLYWYRQALGQGPEFLTYFNYEAQQDKSGLPNDRFSAERPEGSISTLTIQRTEQRDSAMYRCASSLGTGEAFFGQGTRLTVV.

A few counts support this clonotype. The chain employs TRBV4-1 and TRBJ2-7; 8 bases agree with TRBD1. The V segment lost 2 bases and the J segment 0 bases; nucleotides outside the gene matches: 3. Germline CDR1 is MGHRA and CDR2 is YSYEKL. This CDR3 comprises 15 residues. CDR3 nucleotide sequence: TGCGCCAGCAGCCAACCGACAGGGGTCTCCTACGAGCAGTACTTC. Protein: CASSQPTGVSYEQYF.

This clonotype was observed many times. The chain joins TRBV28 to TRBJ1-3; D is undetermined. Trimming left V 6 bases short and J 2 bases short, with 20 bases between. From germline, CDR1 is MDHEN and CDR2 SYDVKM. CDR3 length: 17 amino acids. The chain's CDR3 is CASSDPGEGNAGNTIYF. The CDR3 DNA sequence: TGTGCCAGCAGCGATCCCGGGGAGGGAAATGCTGGAAACACCATATATTTT.

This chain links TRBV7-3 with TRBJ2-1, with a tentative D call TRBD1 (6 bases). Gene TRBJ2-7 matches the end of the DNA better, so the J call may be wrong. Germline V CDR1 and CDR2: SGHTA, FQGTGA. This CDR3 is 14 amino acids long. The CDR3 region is CASSLERGSNEQYF. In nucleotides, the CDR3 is TGTGCCAGCAGCTTAGAGAGGGGGAGCAATGAGCAGTACTTC.

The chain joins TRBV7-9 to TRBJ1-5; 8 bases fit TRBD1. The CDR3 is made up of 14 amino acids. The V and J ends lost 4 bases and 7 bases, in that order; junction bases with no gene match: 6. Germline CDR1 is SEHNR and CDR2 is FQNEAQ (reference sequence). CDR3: CASSSSGGGQPQHF. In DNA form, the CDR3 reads TGTGCCAGCAGCTCTTCAGGGGGCGGGCAGCCCCAGCATTTT.

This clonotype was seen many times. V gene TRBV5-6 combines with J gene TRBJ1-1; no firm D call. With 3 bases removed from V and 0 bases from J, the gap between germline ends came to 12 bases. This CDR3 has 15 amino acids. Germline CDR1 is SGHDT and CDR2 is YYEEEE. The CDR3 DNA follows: TGTGCCAGCAGCTGGAGGGTCTTCATGAACACTGAAGCTTTCTTT. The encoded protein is CASSWRVFMNTEAFF.

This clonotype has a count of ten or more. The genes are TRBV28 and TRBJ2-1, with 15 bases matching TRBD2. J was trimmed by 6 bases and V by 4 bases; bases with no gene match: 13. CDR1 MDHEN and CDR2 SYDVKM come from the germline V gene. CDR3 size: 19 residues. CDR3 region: CASSSLGLAGGYGVNEQFF. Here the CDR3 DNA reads TGTGCCAGCAGTTCCCTAGGACTAGCGGGAGGGTACGGCGTCAATGAGCAGTTCTTC.

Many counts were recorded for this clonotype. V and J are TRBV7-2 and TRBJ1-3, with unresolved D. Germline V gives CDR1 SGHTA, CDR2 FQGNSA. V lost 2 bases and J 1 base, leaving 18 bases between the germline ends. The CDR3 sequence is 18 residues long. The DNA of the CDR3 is TGTGCCAGCAGCTTACAACGACCTGCAGTCCTTTCTGGAAACACCATATATTTT. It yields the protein CASSLQRPAVLSGNTIYF.

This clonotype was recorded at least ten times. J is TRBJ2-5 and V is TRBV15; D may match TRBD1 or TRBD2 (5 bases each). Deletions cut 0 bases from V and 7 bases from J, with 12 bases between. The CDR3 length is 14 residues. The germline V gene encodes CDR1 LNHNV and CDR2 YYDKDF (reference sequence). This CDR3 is CATSRDAQGRTQYF. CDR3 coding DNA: TGTGCCACCAGCAGAGATGCGCAGGGACGGACCCAGTACTTC.

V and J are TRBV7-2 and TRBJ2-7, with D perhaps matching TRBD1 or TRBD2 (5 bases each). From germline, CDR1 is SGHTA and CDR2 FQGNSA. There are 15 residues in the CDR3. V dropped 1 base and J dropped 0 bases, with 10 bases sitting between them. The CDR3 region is CASSLGEGLSYEQYF. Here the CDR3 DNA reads TGTGCCAGCAGCTTAGGAGAGGGGCTCTCCTACGAGCAGTACTTC.

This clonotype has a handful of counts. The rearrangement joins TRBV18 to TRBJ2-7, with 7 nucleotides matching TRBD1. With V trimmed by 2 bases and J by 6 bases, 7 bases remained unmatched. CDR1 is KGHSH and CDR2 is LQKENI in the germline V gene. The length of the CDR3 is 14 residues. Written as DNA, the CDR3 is TGTGCCAGCTCACCAAGGACAGGCACGGGCGAGCAGTACTTC. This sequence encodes CASSPRTGTGEQYF. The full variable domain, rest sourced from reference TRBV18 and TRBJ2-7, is NAGVMQNPRHLVRRRGQEARLRCSPMKGHSHVYWYRQLPEEGLKFMVYLQKENIIDESGMPKERFSAEFPKEGPSILRIQQVVRGDSAAYFCASSPRTGTGEQYFGPGTRLTVT.